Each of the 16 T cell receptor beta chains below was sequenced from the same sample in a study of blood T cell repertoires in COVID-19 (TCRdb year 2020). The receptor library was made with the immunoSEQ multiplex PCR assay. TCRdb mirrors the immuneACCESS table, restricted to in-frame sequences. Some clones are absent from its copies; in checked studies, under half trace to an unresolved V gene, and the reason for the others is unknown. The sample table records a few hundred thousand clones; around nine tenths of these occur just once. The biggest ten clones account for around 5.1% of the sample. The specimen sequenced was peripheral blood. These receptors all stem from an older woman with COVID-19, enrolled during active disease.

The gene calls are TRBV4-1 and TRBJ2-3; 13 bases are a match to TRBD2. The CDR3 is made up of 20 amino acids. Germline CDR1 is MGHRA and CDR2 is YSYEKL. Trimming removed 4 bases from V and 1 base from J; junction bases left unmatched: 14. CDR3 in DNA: TGCGCCAGCAGCCGCTTACTAGCGGGAGGGATTGGTGGACGCACAGATACGCAGTATTTT. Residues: CASSRLLAGGIGGRTDTQYF.

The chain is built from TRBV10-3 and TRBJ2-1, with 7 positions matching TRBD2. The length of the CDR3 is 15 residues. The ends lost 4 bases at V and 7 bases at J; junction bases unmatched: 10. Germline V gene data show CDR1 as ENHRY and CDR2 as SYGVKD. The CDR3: CAISAIAGDLNEQFF. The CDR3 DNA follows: TGTGCCATCAGTGCTATAGCGGGTGACTTGAATGAGCAGTTCTTC.

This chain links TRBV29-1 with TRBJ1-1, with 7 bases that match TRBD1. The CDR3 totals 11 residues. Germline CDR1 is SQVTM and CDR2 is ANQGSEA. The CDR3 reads CFRGAHTEAFF. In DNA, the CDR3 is TGCTTCAGGGGGGCTCACACTGAAGCTTTCTTT.

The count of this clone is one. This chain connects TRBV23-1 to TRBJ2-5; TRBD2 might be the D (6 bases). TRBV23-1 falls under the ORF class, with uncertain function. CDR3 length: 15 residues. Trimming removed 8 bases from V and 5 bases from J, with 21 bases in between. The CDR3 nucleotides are TGCGCCAGCCCTCGACGGGAGCCACCCCTGGAGACCCAGTACTTC. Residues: CASPRREPPLETQYF.

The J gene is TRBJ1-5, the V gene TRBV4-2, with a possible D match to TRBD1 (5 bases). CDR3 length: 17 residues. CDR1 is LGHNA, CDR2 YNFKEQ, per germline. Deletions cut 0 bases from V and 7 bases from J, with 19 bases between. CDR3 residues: CASSQDVFAGSGQPQHF. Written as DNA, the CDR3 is TGTGCCAGCAGCCAAGATGTTTTTGCAGGGTCGGGCCAGCCCCAGCATTTT.

As DNA, the CDR3 is TGTGCCAGCAGCTTCGGGACACTTTACAATGAGCAGTTCTTC. This encodes CASSFGTLYNEQFF. The chain carries TRBV11-3 and TRBJ2-1; D is perhaps TRBD1 (6 bases). Germline V lookup: CDR1 SGHNT, CDR2 YENEEA. V lost 3 bases, J lost 4 bases, and 10 bases lay in between. The CDR3 runs to 14 residues. Complete variable domain (other parts from reference TRBV11-3 and TRBJ2-1): EAGVVQSPRYKIIEKKQPVAFWCNPISGHNTLYWYLQNLGQGPELLIRYENEEAVDDSQLPKDRFSAERLKGVDSTLKIQPAELGDSAVYLCASSFGTLYNEQFFGPGTRLTVL.

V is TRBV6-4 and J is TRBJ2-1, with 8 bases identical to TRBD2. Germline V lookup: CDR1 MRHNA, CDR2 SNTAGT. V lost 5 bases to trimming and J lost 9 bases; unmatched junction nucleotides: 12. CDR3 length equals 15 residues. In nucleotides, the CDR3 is TGTGCCAGCAGTTACGACGGACTAGCAAAGGGTGAGCAGTTCTTC. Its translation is CASSYDGLAKGEQFF.

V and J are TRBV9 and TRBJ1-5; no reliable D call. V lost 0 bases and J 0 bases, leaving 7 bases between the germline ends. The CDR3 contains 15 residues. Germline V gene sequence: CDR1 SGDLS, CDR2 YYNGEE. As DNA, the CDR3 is TGTGCCAGCAGCGTAGGCCTGAGTAGCAATCAGCCCCAGCATTTT. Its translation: CASSVGLSSNQPQHF.

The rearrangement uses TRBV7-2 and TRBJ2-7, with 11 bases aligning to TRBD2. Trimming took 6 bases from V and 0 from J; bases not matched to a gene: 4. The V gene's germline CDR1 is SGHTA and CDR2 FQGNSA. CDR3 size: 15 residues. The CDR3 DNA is TGTGCCAGCAGTTGGGGACTAGCGGCCTCCTACGAGCAGTACTTC. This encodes CASSWGLAASYEQYF.

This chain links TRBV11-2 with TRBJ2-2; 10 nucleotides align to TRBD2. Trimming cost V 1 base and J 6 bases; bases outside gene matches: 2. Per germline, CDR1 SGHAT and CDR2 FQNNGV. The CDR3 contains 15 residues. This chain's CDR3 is CASSLGLAGAGELFF. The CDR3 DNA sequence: TGTGCCAGCAGCTTAGGGCTAGCGGGAGCCGGGGAGCTGTTTTTT.

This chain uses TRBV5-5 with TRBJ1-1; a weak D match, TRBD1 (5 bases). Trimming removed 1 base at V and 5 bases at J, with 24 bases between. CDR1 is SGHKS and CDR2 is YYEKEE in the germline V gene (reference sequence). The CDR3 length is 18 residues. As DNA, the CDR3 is TGTGCCAGCAGCTTGATTGGGCAGGTCCGAGGTAGGGGTACTGAAGCTTTCTTT. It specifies CASSLIGQVRGRGTEAFF.

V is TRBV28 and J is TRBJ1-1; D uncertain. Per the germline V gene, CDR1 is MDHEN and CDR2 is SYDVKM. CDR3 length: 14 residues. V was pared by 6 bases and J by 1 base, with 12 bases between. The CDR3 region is CASSLFYGNTEAFF. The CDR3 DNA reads TGTGCCAGCAGCCTCTTCTACGGGAACACTGAAGCTTTCTTT.

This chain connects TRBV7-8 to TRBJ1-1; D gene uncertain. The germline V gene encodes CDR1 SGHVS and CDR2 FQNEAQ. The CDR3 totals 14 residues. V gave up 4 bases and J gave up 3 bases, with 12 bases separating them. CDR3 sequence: CASSSPTRYTEAFF. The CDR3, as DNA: TGTGCCAGCAGCTCACCGACAAGATACACTGAAGCTTTCTTT.

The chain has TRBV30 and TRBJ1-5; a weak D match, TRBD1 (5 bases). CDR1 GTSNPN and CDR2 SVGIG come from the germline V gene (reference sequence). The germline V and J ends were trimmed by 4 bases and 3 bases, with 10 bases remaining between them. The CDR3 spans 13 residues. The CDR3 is CAWTQGLNQPQHF. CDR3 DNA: TGTGCCTGGACGCAGGGCCTCAATCAGCCCCAGCATTTT.

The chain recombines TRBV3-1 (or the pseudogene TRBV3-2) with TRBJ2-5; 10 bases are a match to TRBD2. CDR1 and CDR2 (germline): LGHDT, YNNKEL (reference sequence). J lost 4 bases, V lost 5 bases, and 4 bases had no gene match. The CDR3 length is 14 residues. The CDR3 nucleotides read TGTGCCAGCAGCAAAGCGGGGGGGACAGAGACCCAGTACTTC. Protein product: CASSKAGGTETQYF.

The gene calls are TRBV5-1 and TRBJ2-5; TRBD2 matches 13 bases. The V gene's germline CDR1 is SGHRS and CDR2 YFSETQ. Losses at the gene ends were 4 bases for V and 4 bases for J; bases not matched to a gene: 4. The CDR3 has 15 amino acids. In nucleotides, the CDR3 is TGCGCCAGCAGCCGGACTAGCGGGAGCATAGAGACCCAGTACTTC. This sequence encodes CASSRTSGSIETQYF.